The T cell receptor (beta chain) described here comes from a study of CD8 T cells in Susac syndrome (dated 2019 in TCRdb). With regard to the full study: Of the Susac syndrome patients who were sequenced, eight were in clinical remission while 5 or 6 had clinically active disease. At blood withdrawal, Susac syndrome patients were either therapy-naive, taking corticosteroids (in some cases with IVIg as well), or taking IVIg alone. The clonality of the CD8+ T cell repertoire was compared across some eleven healthy donors, around 14 Susac syndrome patients and about 16 multiple sclerosis patients. The study used repertoire sequencing to test whether antigen drove CD8+ T cell activation and differentiation in Susac syndrome.

High-throughput TCR beta sequencing profiled peripheral blood CD8+ and CD4+ T cells from healthy donors, Susac syndrome patients and multiple sclerosis patients. The Susac syndrome patients fulfilled recently defined diagnostic criteria for either definite or probable disease. Bulk CD8+ and CD4+ T cells were purified by magnetic negative isolation, whereas CD8+ TEMRA cells were enriched by FACS. Blood was collected in EDTA tubes and processed within 24 hours, with PBMCs isolated through density gradient centrifugation. PBMCs intended for TCR sequencing were cryopreserved in liquid nitrogen and thawed later in a water bath at 37 degrees C. The sorted or isolated CD4+, CD8+ and CD8+ TEMRA cells had a purity of 90% or higher. Worth noting for this clonotype: Which antigen it targets is not known. No base quality values were provided; no much bigger clone lies one nucleotide off.

What the research found in general, with its limitations: The number of individuals in the TCR sequencing and HLA analysis was acknowledged as relatively small. In the total CD8+ and CD8+ TEMRA repertoires, approximately 16 and five Susac-specific public clones, respectively, were identified. Susac syndrome CD8+ repertoires showed clonal expansion, highest in CD8+ TEMRA cells and greater in clinically active than remitting patients.

Trimming removed 4 bases from V and 9 bases from J; the gene matches leave 4 bases unexplained. The cysteine opens and the phenylalanine closes a CDR3 of 13 amino acids. Solely the CDR3 DNA is kept, with 39 bases framed from the first base. From a lookup of the germline V gene, CDR1 and CDR2 are KGHDR and SFDVKD. RNA was extracted using the RNeasy kit, and roughly 0.5 to 1 microgram was reverse transcribed with random hexamers. TCR beta CDR3 regions were amplified with the immunoSEQ multiplex PCR assay covering 54 Vbeta and 13 Jbeta segments. Bias from PCR amplification was corrected by using a synthetic template baseline for primer optimization and for computational correction. From the authors' description of their analysis: Reads were annotated to V, D and J genes according to IMGT and were analyzed with immunoSEQ Analyzer, with only productive sequences retained. Clonality was computed as one minus Shannon entropy normalized by log2 of the number of productive unique sequences. For each patient and control, public and private clones were evaluated among the 100 most prevalent clones. Susac-specific clones were defined as absent from healthy and MS cohorts, 1052 published viral clones and other ImmuneACCESS disease sequences. TCRdb itself trimmed the public reads at Q25 with fastp, ran MiXCR and retained productive beta chains. Rows merge per CDR3 protein into single entries with the most common DNA and genes. TCRdb's processing, not the authors' own work, is the source of the V and J calls. For this sample there are approximately 190,000 distinct CDR3 sequences; 85% to 95% appear just once. About 0.15% of the sample is taken by the ten largest.

The chain uses TRBV24-1 and TRBJ2-1; 8 junctional bases match TRBD2. This TCR derives from a human donor with Susac syndrome. Material: CD8+ T cells from PBMCs. The bases read TGTGCCACCAGTGAACCGGGGGGGGCTGAGCAGTTCTTC. This gives the protein CATSEPGGAEQFF.